The 5 T cell receptor beta chains below all came from one sample that was sequenced in a study of shared clonotypes between healthy human individuals (TCRdb year 2020). Libraries were prepared through the immunoSEQ multiplex PCR assay. TCRdb took over this immuneACCESS table, retaining in-frame rearrangements with V and J assigned. Such tables are incomplete; in checked studies, under half of the missing clones stem from an unresolved V gene, and the remainder is unexplained. The sample table shows 2 million to 3 million clones, and over 85% are seen once. The ten largest clonotypes hold 0.35% to 0.45% of the sample. The sample was naive CD4+ T cells from PBMCs. The cell subset or site label, read with the paper, signifies: CD45RA+ positively selected. Every receptor here comes from a man younger than 35 in good health. Some clones in this sample may be carry-over from other donors' samples.

The gene calls are TRBV6-5 and TRBJ2-1, with D possibly TRBD1 on 6 matching bases. Germline V lookup: CDR1 MNHEY, CDR2 SVGAGI. The CDR3 extends over 15 amino acids. Trimming stripped 4 bases from V and 3 bases from J, with 13 bases between. The CDR3 DNA reads as TGTGCCAGCAGTTTGAACAGGGCCCTCTACAATGAGCAGTTCTTC. Translation gives CASSLNRALYNEQFF.

V gene TRBV29-1 combines with J gene TRBJ1-1; D gene unclear. Trimming pared 4 bases from V and 10 bases from J, leaving 10 bases between. The CDR3 consists of 10 residues. Germline values: CDR1 SQVTM, CDR2 ANQGSEA. The CDR3 DNA is TGCAGCGTTGTAGGGCTAGGAGCTTTCTTT. It translates to CSVVGLGAFF.

This clone has a single count. V gene TRBV28 combines with J gene TRBJ1-1; the D gene is possibly TRBD1 (5 bases). V lost 2 bases to trimming and J lost 8 bases, with 12 bases between them. Germline CDR1 and CDR2: MDHEN and SYDVKM. The CDR3 length is 13 residues. This CDR3 is CASSLGAGREAFF. DNA for the CDR3: TGTGCCAGCAGTTTAGGCGCAGGGAGGGAAGCTTTCTTT.

The gene calls are TRBV5-6 and TRBJ2-2; 15 bases fit TRBD2. After removal of 2 bases from V and 4 bases from J, the junction contained 6 bases not matched to a gene. CDR3 length: 18 amino acids. Germline V gene sequence: CDR1 SGHDT, CDR2 YYEEEE. Here the CDR3 reads CASSLRTSGRARTGELFF. DNA of the CDR3: TGTGCCAGCAGCTTAAGGACTAGCGGGAGGGCGCGCACCGGGGAGCTGTTTTTT.

The chain combines TRBV7-9 with TRBJ1-5; 10 bases are shared with TRBD1. The CDR3 length is 15 residues. Germline V gives CDR1 SEHNR, CDR2 FQNEAQ (reference sequence). The trim removed 1 base at V and 4 bases at J, leaving 1 base unmatched. The CDR3 sequence: CASSLEGQGNQPQHF. The CDR3 coding sequence is TGTGCCAGCAGCTTAGAGGGACAGGGGAATCAGCCCCAGCATTTT.